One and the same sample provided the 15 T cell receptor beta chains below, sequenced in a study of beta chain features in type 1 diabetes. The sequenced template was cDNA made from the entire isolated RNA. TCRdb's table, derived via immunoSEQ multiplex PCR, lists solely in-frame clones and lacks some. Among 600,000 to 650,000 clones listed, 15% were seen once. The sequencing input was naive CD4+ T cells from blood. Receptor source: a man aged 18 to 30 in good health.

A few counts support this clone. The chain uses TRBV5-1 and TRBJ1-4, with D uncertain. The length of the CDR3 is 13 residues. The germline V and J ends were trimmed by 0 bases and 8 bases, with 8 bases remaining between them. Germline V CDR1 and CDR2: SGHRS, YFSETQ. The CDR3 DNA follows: TGCGCCAGCAGCTTGGCCCCGCCCGAAAAACTGTTTTTT. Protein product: CASSLAPPEKLFF.

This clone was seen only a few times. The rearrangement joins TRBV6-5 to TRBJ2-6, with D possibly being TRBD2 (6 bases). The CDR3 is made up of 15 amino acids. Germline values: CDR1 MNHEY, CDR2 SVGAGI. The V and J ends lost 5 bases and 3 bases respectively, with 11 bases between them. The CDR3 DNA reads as TGTGCCAGCAGTAGGCGGGGATTTGGGGCCAACGTCCTGACTTTC. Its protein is CASSRRGFGANVLTF.

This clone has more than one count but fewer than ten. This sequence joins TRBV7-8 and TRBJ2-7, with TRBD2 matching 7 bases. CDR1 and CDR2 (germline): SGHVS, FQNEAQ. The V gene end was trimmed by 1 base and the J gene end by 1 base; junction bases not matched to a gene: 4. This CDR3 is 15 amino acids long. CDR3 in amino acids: CASSLVRERSYEQYF. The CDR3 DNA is TGTGCCAGCAGCTTAGTGCGGGAGCGGTCCTACGAGCAGTACTTC.

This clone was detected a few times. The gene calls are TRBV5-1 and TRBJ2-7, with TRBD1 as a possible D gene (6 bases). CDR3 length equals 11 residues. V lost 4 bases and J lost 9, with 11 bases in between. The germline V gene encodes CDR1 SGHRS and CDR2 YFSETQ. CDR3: CASSADSGQYF. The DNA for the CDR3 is TGCGCCAGCAGCGCGGACAGTGGGCAGTACTTC.

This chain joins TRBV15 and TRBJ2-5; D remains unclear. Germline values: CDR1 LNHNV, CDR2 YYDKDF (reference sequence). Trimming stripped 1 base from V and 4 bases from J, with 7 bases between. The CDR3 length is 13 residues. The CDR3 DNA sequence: TGTGCCACCAGCAGAGTGAGTAGAGAGACCCAGTACTTC. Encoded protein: CATSRVSRETQYF.

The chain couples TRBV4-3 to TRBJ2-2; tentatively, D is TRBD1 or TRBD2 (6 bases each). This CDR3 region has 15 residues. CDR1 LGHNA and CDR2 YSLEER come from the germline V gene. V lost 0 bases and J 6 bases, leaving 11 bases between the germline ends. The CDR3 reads CASSQDLGGPGELFF. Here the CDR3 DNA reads TGCGCCAGCAGCCAAGATTTGGGGGGCCCCGGGGAGCTGTTTTTT.

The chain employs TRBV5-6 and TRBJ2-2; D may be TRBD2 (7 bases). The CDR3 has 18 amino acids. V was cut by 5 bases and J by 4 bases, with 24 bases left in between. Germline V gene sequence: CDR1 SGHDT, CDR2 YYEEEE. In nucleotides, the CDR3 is TGTGCCAGCAGTTCCCGTCCGGTGGGGGGGCCGGGCACCGGGGAGCTGTTTTTT. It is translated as CASSSRPVGGPGTGELFF.

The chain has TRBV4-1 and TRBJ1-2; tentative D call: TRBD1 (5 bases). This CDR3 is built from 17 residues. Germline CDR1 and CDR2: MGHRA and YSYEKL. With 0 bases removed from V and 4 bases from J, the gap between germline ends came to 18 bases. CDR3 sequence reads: CASSQDRLWLRGYGYTF. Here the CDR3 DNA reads TGCGCCAGCAGCCAAGATAGGTTATGGCTGAGGGGCTATGGCTACACCTTC.

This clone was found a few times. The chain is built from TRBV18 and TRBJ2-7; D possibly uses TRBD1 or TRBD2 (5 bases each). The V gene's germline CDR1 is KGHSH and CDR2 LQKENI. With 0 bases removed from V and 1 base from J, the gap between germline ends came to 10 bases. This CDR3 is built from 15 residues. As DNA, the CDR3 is TGTGCCAGCTCACCACCGAGGGGATCGTCCTACGAGCAGTACTTC. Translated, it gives CASSPPRGSSYEQYF.

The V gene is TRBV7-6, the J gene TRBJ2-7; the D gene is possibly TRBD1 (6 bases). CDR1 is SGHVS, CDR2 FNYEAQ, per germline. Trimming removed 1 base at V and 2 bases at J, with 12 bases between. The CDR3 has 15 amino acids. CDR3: CASSLGGQITYEQYF. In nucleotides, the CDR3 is TGTGCCAGCAGCTTAGGTGGACAGATTACCTACGAGCAGTACTTC.

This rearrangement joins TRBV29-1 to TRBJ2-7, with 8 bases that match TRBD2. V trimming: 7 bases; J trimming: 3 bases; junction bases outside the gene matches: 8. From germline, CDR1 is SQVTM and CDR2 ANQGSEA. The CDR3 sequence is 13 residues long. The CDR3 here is CSACAGGGYEQYF. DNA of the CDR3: TGCAGCGCATGCGCGGGGGGCGGCTACGAGCAGTACTTC.

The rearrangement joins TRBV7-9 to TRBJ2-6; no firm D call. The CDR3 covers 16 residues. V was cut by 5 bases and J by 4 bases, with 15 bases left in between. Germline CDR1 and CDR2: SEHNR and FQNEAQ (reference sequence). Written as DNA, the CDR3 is TGTGCCAGCAGCCCCCCCGCTATGCGCGGGGCCAACGTCCTGACTTTC. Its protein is CASSPPAMRGANVLTF.

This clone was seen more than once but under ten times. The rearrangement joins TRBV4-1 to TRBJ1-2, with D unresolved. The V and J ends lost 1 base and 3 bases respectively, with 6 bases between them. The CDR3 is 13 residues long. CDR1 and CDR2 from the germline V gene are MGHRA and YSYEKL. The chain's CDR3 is CASSQGPDYGYTF. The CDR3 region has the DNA TGCGCCAGCAGCCAAGGCCCTGACTATGGCTACACCTTC.

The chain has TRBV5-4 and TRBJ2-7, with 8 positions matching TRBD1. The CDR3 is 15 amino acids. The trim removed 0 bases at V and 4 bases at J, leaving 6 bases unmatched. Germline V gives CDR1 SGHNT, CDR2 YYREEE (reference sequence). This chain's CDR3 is CASSLGGTGIYEQYF. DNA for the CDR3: TGTGCCAGCAGCTTGGGTGGGACAGGCATTTACGAGCAGTACTTC.

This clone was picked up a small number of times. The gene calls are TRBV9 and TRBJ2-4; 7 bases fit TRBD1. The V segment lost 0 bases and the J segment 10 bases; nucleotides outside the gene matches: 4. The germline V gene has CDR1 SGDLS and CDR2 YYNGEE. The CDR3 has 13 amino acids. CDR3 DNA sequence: TGTGCCAGCAGCGTAGGCGGACAGGATATTCAGTACTTC. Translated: CASSVGGQDIQYF.